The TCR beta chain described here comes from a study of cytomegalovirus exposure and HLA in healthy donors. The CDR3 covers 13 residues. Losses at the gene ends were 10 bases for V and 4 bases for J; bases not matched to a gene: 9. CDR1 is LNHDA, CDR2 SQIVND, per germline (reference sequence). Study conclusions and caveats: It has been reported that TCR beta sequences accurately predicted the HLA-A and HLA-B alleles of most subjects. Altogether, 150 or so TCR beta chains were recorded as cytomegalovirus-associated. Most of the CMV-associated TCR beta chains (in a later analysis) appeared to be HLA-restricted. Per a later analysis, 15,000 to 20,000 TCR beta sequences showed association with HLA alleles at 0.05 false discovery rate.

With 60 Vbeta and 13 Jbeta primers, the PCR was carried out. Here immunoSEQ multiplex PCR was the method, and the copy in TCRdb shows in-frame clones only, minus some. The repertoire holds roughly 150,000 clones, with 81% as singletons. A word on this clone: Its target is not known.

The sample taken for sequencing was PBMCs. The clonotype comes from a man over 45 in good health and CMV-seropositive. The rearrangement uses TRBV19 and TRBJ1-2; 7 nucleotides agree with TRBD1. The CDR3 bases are TGTGCCACTCACAGGGGACTTGGCTATGGCTACACCTTC. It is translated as CATHRGLGYGYTF.